These T cell receptor beta chains were read from a single sample in a study of cytomegalovirus exposure and HLA in healthy donors. Produced via immunoSEQ multiplex PCR; TCRdb's table is partial and in-frame only. Of some 140,000 clones listed, roughly four fifths were seen once; the top ten hold around 1.8%. Sequenced material: PBMCs. These receptors were collected from a female donor in good health and CMV-seropositive. CDR3s leave out the opening cysteine and the closing phenylalanine or tryptophan. Clone sizes are given selectively: once, few, many, or a class where the clone is expanded.

v_call	clone_size	j_call	cdr3_aa
TRBV6-5	NA	TRBJ1-4	ASSEGQGREKLF
TRBV6-4	NA	TRBJ2-5	ASSDVTGGFIGTQY
TRBV6-4	NA	TRBJ2-1	ASSDTSGLDEQF
TRBV7-8	NA	TRBJ1-2	ASSLERVTRNYGYT
TRBV19	NA	TRBJ2-3	ASSLGDTQY
TRBV19	NA	TRBJ2-2	ASSRGGVALAGELF
TRBV27	NA	TRBJ1-4	ASSPGRSTNEKLF
TRBV29-1	NA	TRBJ1-1	SGEGGENTEAF
TRBV9	NA	TRBJ2-7	ASSVDGTGRRYEQY
TRBV2	NA	TRBJ1-4	ASSERTGGEKLF
TRBV10-3	NA	TRBJ1-5	AISDRDRGLGNQPQH
TRBV28	NA	TRBJ2-7	ASSFYPGYRGEQY
TRBV5-1	NA	TRBJ2-2	ASRRDPNTGELF
TRBV5-1	NA	TRBJ2-5	ASSWGKAQGAQETQY
TRBV2	NA	TRBJ1-5	ASQGVETVRNNQPQH
TRBV5-1	NA	TRBJ2-3	ASSDRPGGAADTQY
TRBV6-1	NA	TRBJ1-2	ASSGGNANYGYT
TRBV5-1	NA	TRBJ1-1	ASTPKRELNTEAF
TRBV18	NA	TRBJ2-7	ASSTRGAGSYEQY
TRBV6-6	NA	TRBJ2-1	ASSAYNEQF
TRBV5-1	few	TRBJ1-2	ASSLGQGASVGYT
TRBV5-4	NA	NA	ASGASYEQY
TRBV28	NA	TRBJ2-7	ASSLAGGSYEQY
TRBV28	NA	TRBJ1-5	ASSSPGGGGTYNQPQH
TRBV5-1	NA	TRBJ2-1	ASSRGSLANNEQF
TRBV30	once	TRBJ1-6	AWSVTGFYNSPLH
TRBV30	once	TRBJ2-3	AWSGQGGLADTQY
TRBV29-1	NA	TRBJ2-1	SVDARTSGRISYNEQF
TRBV27	NA	TRBJ2-1	ASSPALLAGFYNEQF
TRBV7-2	NA	TRBJ2-3	ASSFAGGLSTDTQY
TRBV2	NA	TRBJ1-5	ASSDLQGMVQPQH
TRBV15	NA	TRBJ1-6	ATSRDPQGRGHSPLH
TRBV27	NA	TRBJ2-7	ASSRGGISYEQY
TRBV6-4	few	TRBJ2-3	ASSGSSSADTQY
TRBV30	few	TRBJ1-2	AWRAGGGNYGYT
TRBV10-1	NA	TRBJ2-7	ASSAGTGGSYEQY
TRBV15	NA	TRBJ2-1	ATSSHGGAYNEQF
TRBV19	NA	TRBJ2-7	ASSPGQGNEQY
TRBV4-1	NA	TRBJ1-3	ASSQEGQGAAGNTIY
TRBV9	NA	TRBJ1-1	ASRGVYGTEAF